The 30 T cell receptor beta chains below all came from one sample that was sequenced in a study of T cell changes during pregnancy in multiple sclerosis. The assay was immunoSEQ multiplex PCR, and TCRdb's table has in-frame clones only and misses some. This table has 40,000 to 55,000 clones, roughly 91% appearing once. The sample in question was CD4+ T cells from peripheral blood mononuclear cells, obtained in the second trimester of pregnancy. Receptors were obtained from a female donor with multiple sclerosis, enrolled in a pregnancy study.

The V call is TRBV5-1, the J call TRBJ1-1, with D possibly being TRBD1 (5 bases). The length of the CDR3 is 14 residues. Germline loops: CDR1 SGHRS, CDR2 YFSETQ. V was clipped by 4 bases and J by 1 base, with 11 bases between them. CDR3 sequence reads: CASSPLTANTEAFF. CDR3 bases: TGCGCCAGCAGCCCCCTGACAGCGAACACTGAAGCTTTCTTT.

The V and J genes are TRBV11-2 and TRBJ1-1; a possible D gene is TRBD1 (5 bases). Germline CDR1 SGHAT, CDR2 FQNNGV. V gave up 4 bases and J gave up 6 bases, with 18 bases separating them. This CDR3 contains 15 residues. CDR3 loop: CASSSPRGRGPEAFF. The CDR3 DNA sequence: TGTGCCAGCAGCTCCCCCCGAGGAAGGGGCCCTGAAGCTTTCTTT.

V and J are TRBV5-6 and TRBJ1-2; no firm D call. Trimming pared 3 bases from V and 4 bases from J, leaving 7 bases between. CDR1 and CDR2 from the germline V gene are SGHDT and YYEEEE. The length of the CDR3 is 12 residues. Here the CDR3 reads CASSSVAYGYTF. Written as DNA, the CDR3 is TGTGCCAGCAGCTCGGTAGCCTATGGCTACACCTTC.

V gene TRBV7-2 combines with J gene TRBJ2-1; 8 bases are shared with TRBD2. This CDR3 spans 16 amino acids. V dropped 3 bases and J dropped 5; count of bases not matched to a gene: 9. The germline V gene has CDR1 SGHTA and CDR2 FQGNSA. The CDR3 region has the DNA TGTGCCAGCAGCTTGGTTGGGATAGCGGGGAACAATGAGCAGTTCTTC. This sequence encodes CASSLVGIAGNNEQFF.

The gene calls are TRBV19 and TRBJ2-3, with 14 positions matching TRBD2. Germline loops: CDR1 LNHDA, CDR2 SQIVND (reference sequence). The CDR3 runs to 19 residues. V lost 4 bases and J lost 2; bases outside the gene matches: 11. As DNA, the CDR3 is TGTGCCAGTAGTAAAAGACTAGCGGGGGGGCTACGTAACACAGATACGCAGTATTTT. Translating gives CASSKRLAGGLRNTDTQYF.

This chain joins TRBV4-1 and TRBJ1-4; D is unresolved. The V end lost 0 bases, the J end lost 0 bases, and 11 bases lay between the germline ends. This CDR3 has 17 amino acids. Germline CDR1 and CDR2: MGHRA and YSYEKL. Here the CDR3 reads CASSQDGTGATNEKLFF. CDR3 nucleotides: TGCGCCAGCAGCCAAGACGGCACCGGGGCAACTAATGAAAAACTGTTTTTT.

This clone was seen a handful of times. The V gene is TRBV7-9, the J gene TRBJ1-1, with D perhaps matching TRBD1 (5 bases). V lost 5 bases, J lost 5 bases, and 12 bases lay in between. Germline V gene data show CDR1 as SEHNR and CDR2 as FQNEAQ (reference sequence). The CDR3 extends over 13 amino acids. The CDR3 DNA reads as TGTGCCAGCAGCACCCGGACATCGACTGAAGCTTTCTTT. Its translation is CASSTRTSTEAFF.

V usage is TRBV14 and J usage is TRBJ2-2; D not resolved. The CDR3 totals 12 residues. Germline-derived CDR1 and CDR2 are SGHDN and FVKESK. With 4 bases removed from V and 4 bases from J, the gap between germline ends came to 4 bases. The CDR3 region is CASSLGTGELFF. The CDR3, as DNA: TGTGCCAGCAGCCTCGGCACCGGGGAGCTGTTTTTT.

The rearrangement joins TRBV5-4 to TRBJ2-3; 16 bases map to TRBD2. CDR1 and CDR2 from the germline V gene are SGHNT and YYREEE (reference sequence). Unmatched junction bases numbered 13, after V lost 3 bases and J lost 6 bases. The length of the CDR3 is 19 residues. The CDR3 reads CASSSDPSGLAGGRDTQYF. CDR3 bases: TGTGCCAGCAGCTCGGATCCCTCGGGACTAGCGGGAGGGCGGGATACGCAGTATTTT.

The chain has TRBV5-6 and TRBJ1-4; the D gene is possibly TRBD1 (6 bases). The CDR3 runs to 15 residues. V lost 4 bases, J lost 8 bases, and 18 bases lay in between. CDR1 SGHDT and CDR2 YYEEEE come from the germline V gene. The CDR3 spells CASSPGQTRREKLFF. The CDR3 DNA follows: TGTGCCAGCAGCCCTGGACAGACTCGAAGGGAAAAACTGTTTTTT.

The chain links TRBV15 to TRBJ2-5, with D possibly TRBD1 on 6 matching bases. This CDR3 has 14 residues. V was clipped by 6 bases and J by 10 bases, with 21 bases between them. Germline values: CDR1 LNHNV, CDR2 YYDKDF (reference sequence). Written as DNA, the CDR3 is TGTGCCACCAGGCAATCCGGGGATACGGGACACCAGTACTTC. Translating gives CATRQSGDTGHQYF.

V usage is TRBV27 and J usage is TRBJ2-1, with 11 nucleotides matching TRBD2. In germline, CDR1 is MNHEY, CDR2 SMNVEV (reference sequence). Losses at the gene ends were 5 bases for V and 8 bases for J; bases not matched to a gene: 14. The CDR3 consists of 17 residues. This chain's CDR3 is CASSTRTTSGSLHEQFF. The CDR3, as DNA: TGTGCCAGCAGTACCCGGACCACTAGCGGGAGTCTGCATGAGCAGTTCTTC.

This clone came up once. V gene TRBV19 combines with J gene TRBJ2-2; tentative D call: TRBD1 (6 bases). V was cut by 4 bases and J by 6 bases, with 9 bases left in between. The germline V gene encodes CDR1 LNHDA and CDR2 SQIVND (reference sequence). This CDR3 is 13 amino acids long. The CDR3 sequence: CASSTNRAGELFF. The CDR3 nucleotides read TGTGCCAGTAGTACCAACAGGGCCGGGGAGCTGTTTTTT.

The table lists this clone with a count of one. CDR3 coding DNA: TGTGCCAGCAGCTTAAGGTGGACAGAGGGCGGAAACACCATATATTTT. This codes for CASSLRWTEGGNTIYF. The J gene is TRBJ1-3, the V gene TRBV7-2, with a possible D match to TRBD1 (6 bases). Germline V gene lookup returns CDR1 SGHTA and CDR2 FQGNSA. The CDR3 consists of 16 residues. The V and J ends lost 2 bases and 4 bases respectively, with 15 bases between them.

The chain combines TRBV9 with TRBJ2-7; TRBD2 aligns across 8 bases. This CDR3 has 18 amino acids. The V gene end was trimmed by 3 bases and the J gene end by 0 bases; junction bases not matched to a gene: 14. The V gene's germline CDR1 is SGDLS and CDR2 YYNGEE. The CDR3: CASSATSGGGGSSYEQYF. Here the CDR3 DNA reads TGTGCCAGCAGCGCAACCTCCGGGGGGGGAGGAAGCTCCTACGAGCAGTACTTC.

The chain joins TRBV10-3 to TRBJ2-7, with 11 bases that match TRBD2. CDR1 ENHRY and CDR2 SYGVKD come from the germline V gene. V was pared by 3 bases and J by 6 bases, with 7 bases of the junction left unmatched. CDR3 length: 15 amino acids. CDR3 nucleotides: TGTGCCATCAGTGACACTACTAGCGGGAGTCTCGAGCAGTACTTC. Its protein product is CAISDTTSGSLEQYF.

This clone appeared once. The chain carries TRBV7-9 and TRBJ1-6; perhaps TRBD1 as D (5 bases). Trimming left V 3 bases short and J 7 bases short, with 16 bases between. Germline values: CDR1 SEHNR, CDR2 FQNEAQ (reference sequence). The CDR3 is 16 residues long. CDR3: CASSFQGPSWNSPLHF. CDR3 nucleotides: TGTGCCAGCAGCTTTCAGGGCCCCTCATGGAATTCACCCCTCCACTTT.

The chain recombines TRBV19 with TRBJ1-5, with unresolved D. This CDR3 contains 14 residues. The germline CDR1 and CDR2 sequences are LNHDA and SQIVND (reference sequence). Trimming shortened V by 3 bases and J by 2 bases, and 8 bases separated the two germline ends. The CDR3 DNA reads as TGTGCCAGTAGTATTGCCGGGGGCAATCAGCCCCAGCATTTT. It is translated as CASSIAGGNQPQHF.

This CDR3 reads CASSPRRIHGGEQYF. DNA of the CDR3: TGTGCCAGCAGCCCCCGCAGGATCCACGGGGGAGAGCAGTACTTC. The genes are TRBV7-8 and TRBJ2-7, with a tentative D call TRBD2 (6 bases). Germline CDR1 SGHVS, CDR2 FQNEAQ. V shed 5 bases and J shed 7 bases, with 21 bases lying between them. CDR3 size: 15 residues.

The V call is TRBV9, the J call TRBJ1-3; a weak D match, TRBD1 (5 bases). Per the germline V gene, CDR1 is SGDLS and CDR2 is YYNGEE. V was clipped by 0 bases and J by 9 bases, with 16 bases between them. The CDR3 spans 15 residues. This chain's CDR3 is CASSVGTGEVATIYF. DNA for the CDR3: TGTGCCAGCAGCGTAGGGACGGGGGAGGTGGCCACCATATATTTT.

The chain uses TRBV20-1 and TRBJ1-2; D remains ambiguous. This CDR3 is built from 11 residues. The germline V gene encodes CDR1 DFQATT and CDR2 SNEGSKA (reference sequence). The V end was cut by 6 bases, the J end by 8 bases, with 13 bases between. The CDR3 DNA reads TGCAGTGCGTGGGAAGAGCGGGGCTACACCTTC. Its translation: CSAWEERGYTF.

V usage is TRBV29-1 and J usage is TRBJ2-5; D uncertain. V lost 5 bases and J 3 bases, leaving 10 bases between the germline ends. Looked up from germline, CDR1 is SQVTM and CDR2 is ANQGSEA. This CDR3 has 12 amino acids. CDR3 protein: CSVLDAEETQYF. CDR3 in DNA: TGCAGCGTTCTAGACGCCGAAGAGACCCAGTACTTC.

This rearrangement joins TRBV7-3 to TRBJ2-5; perhaps TRBD1 as D (6 bases). The germline V gene has CDR1 SGHTA and CDR2 FQGTGA. CDR3 length: 10 amino acids. The CDR3 reads CWTVKETQYF. CDR3 in DNA: TGTTGGACAGTTAAAGAGACCCAGTACTTC.

This clone was observed a single time. The rearrangement joins TRBV7-6 to TRBJ1-4; the D gene is possibly TRBD1 (5 bases). Germline assignment: CDR1 SGHVS and CDR2 FNYEAQ. V lost 2 bases and J lost 5, with 15 bases in between. The CDR3 consists of 16 residues. CDR3: CASSLSSGRENEKLFF. In DNA form, the CDR3 reads TGTGCCAGCAGCTTATCCTCGGGACGGGAGAATGAAAAACTGTTTTTT.

The chain recombines TRBV10-3 with TRBJ2-5, with no clear D. Germline assignment: CDR1 ENHRY and CDR2 SYGVKD. Trimming took off 3 bases at V and 3 bases at J, with 8 bases between the two ends. This CDR3 region has 13 residues. CDR3 region: CAISDWAEETQYF. The CDR3 coding sequence is TGTGCCATCAGTGATTGGGCAGAAGAGACCCAGTACTTC.

About this clone: Other DNA sequences in the same sample also yield this CDR3. The V call is TRBV5-4, the J call TRBJ2-1; the D gene is possibly TRBD1 (5 bases). The germline V and J ends were trimmed by 1 base and 4 bases, with 9 bases remaining between them. Per the germline V gene, CDR1 is SGHNT and CDR2 is YYREEE (reference sequence). The CDR3 runs 14 residues. The CDR3 here is CASSLRGSYNEQFF. CDR3 in DNA: TGTGCCAGCAGCTTGAGGGGAAGTTACAATGAGCAGTTCTTC.

This sequence joins TRBV6-4 and TRBJ1-5; TRBD1 aligns across 10 bases. The CDR3 is made up of 15 amino acids. Germline V gene lookup returns CDR1 MRHNA and CDR2 SNTAGT. The V gene end was trimmed by 10 bases and the J gene end by 7 bases; junction bases not matched to a gene: 13. CDR3 region: CANGPGQGTSQPQHF. CDR3 DNA: TGTGCCAATGGACCGGGACAGGGGACTTCACAGCCCCAGCATTTT.

The chain is built from TRBV5-1 and TRBJ2-5, with 12 bases that match TRBD2. J was trimmed by 2 bases and V by 4 bases; bases with no gene match: 12. The CDR3 loop spans 18 amino acids. Germline loops: CDR1 SGHRS, CDR2 YFSETQ. CDR3 sequence reads: CASSHLAGGPSGQETQYF. The CDR3 DNA reads as TGCGCCAGCAGCCATCTAGCGGGGGGGCCTTCAGGGCAAGAGACCCAGTACTTC. Supplemented by reference TRBV5-1 and TRBJ2-5, the full variable domain reads KAGVTQTPRYLIKTRGQQVTLSCSPISGHRSVSWYQQTPGQGLQFLFEYFSETQRNKGNFPGRFSGRQFSNSRSEMNVSTLELGDSALYLCASSHLAGGPSGQETQYFGPGTRLLVL.

The gene calls are TRBV7-9 and TRBJ1-6, with D unresolved. V lost 5 bases, J lost 12 bases, and 11 bases lay in between. The germline CDR1 and CDR2 sequences are SEHNR and FQNEAQ (reference sequence). The CDR3 runs 12 residues. This CDR3 reads CASSPAHRPLHF. The DNA of the CDR3 is TGTGCCAGCAGCCCCGCCCATAGACCCCTCCACTTT.

This sequence joins TRBV6-5 and TRBJ1-1; 7 bases fit TRBD1. With 2 bases clipped from V and 2 bases from J, the junction kept 5 bases outside the gene matches. Germline lookup yields CDR1 MNHEY and CDR2 SVGAGI. The CDR3 is made up of 15 amino acids. The CDR3 DNA reads TGTGCCAGCAGTTACAGGGACAGATTTAACACTGAAGCTTTCTTT. Protein product: CASSYRDRFNTEAFF.